These 13 T cell receptor beta chains originate from one sample sequenced in a study of T-cell memory formation after mild COVID-19. TCRdb reprocessed the 5' RACE reads via MiXCR and lists one record per CDR3 protein. Counted here are under 200,000 distinct CDR3 sequences, more than 9% occurring once; the ten biggest clones make up approximately 3.8%. Sequences were obtained from PBMCs or a T cell subset sorted from them (not recorded which). The receptors here all came from a man between 18 and 29 years old who had mild COVID-19 (a few samples of this study predate the infection). Cell type and time point are not known.

In its sample, this clonotype was seen a few times. J is TRBJ2-1 and V is TRBV4-3, with D tentatively TRBD2 (6 bases). There are 15 residues in the CDR3. From germline, CDR1 is LGHNA and CDR2 YSLEER. V lost 6 bases, J lost 8 bases, and 20 bases lay in between. The chain's CDR3 is CASSNYETRDDEQFF. The CDR3 nucleotides are TGCGCCAGCAGTAATTACGAGACTAGGGACGATGAGCAGTTCTTC.

V usage is TRBV6-5 and J usage is TRBJ1-1; weak D call: TRBD1 (5 bases). This CDR3 has 14 amino acids. V shed 6 bases and J shed 1 base, with 12 bases lying between them. Per the germline V gene, CDR1 is MNHEY and CDR2 is SVGAGI. CDR3 sequence reads: CASRPTGGNTEAFF. For the CDR3, the DNA is TGTGCCAGCAGGCCCACCGGGGGGAACACTGAAGCTTTCTTT.

The chain links TRBV4-3 to TRBJ2-7; D may be TRBD1 (5 bases). Per the germline V gene, CDR1 is LGHNA and CDR2 is YSLEER. The V and J ends lost 0 bases and 4 bases respectively, with 7 bases between them. The CDR3 has 13 residues. This CDR3 is CASSQEQGYEQYF. The CDR3 DNA sequence: TGCGCCAGCAGCCAAGAGCAGGGATACGAGCAGTACTTC.

The rearrangement uses TRBV18 and TRBJ1-6; a possible D gene is TRBD1 (5 bases). Trimming removed 4 bases from V and 10 bases from J, with 14 bases in between. Germline V gene lookup returns CDR1 KGHSH and CDR2 LQKENI. The CDR3 has 14 residues. In DNA, the CDR3 is TGTGCCAGCTCACGAGAGGCGGGGCAATCACCCCTCCACTTT. Encoded protein: CASSREAGQSPLHF.

Only a few counts were recorded for this clonotype. This chain uses TRBV5-6 with TRBJ1-6; a possible D gene is TRBD1 (6 bases). The V end was cut by 3 bases, the J end by 2 bases, with 9 bases between. The germline V gene encodes CDR1 SGHDT and CDR2 YYEEEE. The CDR3 loop spans 15 amino acids. The CDR3 here is CASSYRTAYNSPLHF. CDR3 in DNA: TGTGCCAGCAGCTACCGGACAGCCTATAATTCACCCCTCCACTTT.

In the case of this clonotype: A read error may account for a junction end that differs from germline. The chain employs TRBV28 and TRBJ1-1; D ambiguous. In germline, CDR1 is MDHEN, CDR2 SYDVKM. The CDR3 extends over 15 amino acids. CDR3 DNA: TGTGCCAGCAGGTTATTCTCCCTGAGATCGACTGAAGCTTTCTTT. It specifies CASRLFSLRSTEAFF.

This clonotype was found a few times. A much larger clonotype is one base distant, so this may be a read error. The chain combines TRBV5-1 with TRBJ2-5; no reliable D call. The V gene's germline CDR1 is SGHRS and CDR2 YFSETQ. With 0 bases removed from V and 7 bases from J, the gap between germline ends came to 4 bases. CDR3 size: 11 residues. CDR3 region: CASSLEVTQYF. CDR3 bases: TGCGCCAGCAGCTTGGAAGTGACCCAGTACTTC.

The chain uses TRBV6-5 and TRBJ1-2; D gene uncertain. V was trimmed by 4 bases and J by 7 bases, leaving 13 bases between them. Per the germline V gene, CDR1 is MNHEY and CDR2 is SVGAGI. The CDR3 is 13 amino acids. The DNA of the CDR3 is TGTGCCAGCAGTTCCCACTCGATTGGTGGCTACACCTTC. Amino acid sequence: CASSSHSIGGYTF.

CDR3: CASSLSIANTEAFF. In DNA, the CDR3 is TGCGCCAGCAGCTTATCCATTGCGAACACTGAAGCTTTCTTT. The gene calls are TRBV5-1 and TRBJ1-1, with D unclear. V lost 2 bases, J lost 1 base, and 9 bases lay in between. This CDR3 is built from 14 residues. Per the germline V gene, CDR1 is SGHRS and CDR2 is YFSETQ.

The rearrangement uses TRBV5-1 and TRBJ2-7; 14 bases map to TRBD2. This CDR3 contains 16 residues. V lost 4 bases to trimming and J lost 2 bases; unmatched junction nucleotides: 5. CDR1 and CDR2 (germline): SGHRS, YFSETQ. The CDR3 sequence is CASSPGTSGGTYEQYV. In DNA form, the CDR3 reads TGCGCCAGCAGCCCAGGGACTAGCGGGGGAACCTACGAGCAGTACGTC.

The V and J genes are TRBV10-3 and TRBJ2-7; 7 nucleotides align to TRBD1. Germline CDR1 and CDR2: ENHRY and SYGVKD. The CDR3 totals 17 residues. After removal of 6 bases from V and 0 bases from J, the junction contained 14 bases not matched to a gene. The CDR3 nucleotides read TGTGCCATCAGAGATACCCCGGGACAGCAAAACTCCTACGAGCAGTACTTC. It codes for CAIRDTPGQQNSYEQYF.

This clonotype was detected a few times. The genes are TRBV29-1 and TRBJ1-1; no firm D call. Germline V CDR1 and CDR2: SQVTM, ANQGSEA. The V end lost 4 bases, the J end lost 2 bases, and 11 bases lay between the germline ends. The CDR3 sequence is 13 residues long. The CDR3: CSVVGRRNTEAFF. The CDR3 nucleotides are TGCAGCGTTGTGGGTCGGCGAAACACTGAAGCTTTCTTT.

V is TRBV30 and J is TRBJ1-3; TRBD1 agrees at 9 bases. The V and J ends lost 5 bases and 5 bases, in that order; junction bases with no gene match: 7. From germline, CDR1 is GTSNPN and CDR2 SVGIG (reference sequence). The CDR3 consists of 14 residues. For the CDR3, the DNA is TGTGCCTGGGGAGGACAGGGGAGGCGAAACACCATATATTTT. Protein: CAWGGQGRRNTIYF.